The 29 T cell receptor beta chains below were found in one sample sequenced in a study of CD8 T cells in Susac syndrome. Random hexamers were used to reverse transcribe roughly 0.5 to 1 ug of RNA. MiXCR, run by TCRdb on the immunoSEQ multiplex PCR reads, gives a single entry per CDR3 protein. This table has 250,000 to 300,000 distinct CDR3 sequences, 80% to 90% appearing once. Sample: CD8+ T cells from PBMCs. These receptors all come from a human donor with multiple sclerosis.

The J gene is TRBJ1-2, the V gene TRBV7-9, with 8 bases fitting TRBD1. The length of the CDR3 is 13 residues. With V trimmed by 4 bases and J by 7 bases, 5 bases remained unmatched. Germline V gene sequence: CDR1 SEHNR, CDR2 FQNEAQ (reference sequence). CDR3 bases: TGTGCCAGCAGCTCCCAGGGGGCAGGTGGCTACACCTTC. Protein sequence: CASSSQGAGGYTF. Combining the CDR3 with reference TRBV7-9 and TRBJ1-2 gives the whole variable domain DTGVSQNPRHKITKRGQNVTFRCDPISEHNRLYWYRQTLGQGPEFLTYFQNEAQLEKSRLLSDRFSAERPKGSFSTLEIQRTEQGDSAMYLCASSSQGAGGYTFGSGTRLTVV.

This chain uses TRBV30 with TRBJ1-2; D is possibly TRBD1 (5 bases). The ends were cut back, 0 bases at V and 3 bases at J, with 14 bases in the middle. Germline loops: CDR1 GTSNPN, CDR2 SVGIG (reference sequence). The CDR3 is 15 amino acids. DNA for the CDR3: TGTGCCTGGAGTGTACTGGAGGGGCGCGACTATGGCTACACCTTC. It codes for CAWSVLEGRDYGYTF.

In this sample, this clonotype turned up a few times. The gene calls are TRBV7-6 and TRBJ2-7; 9 positions agree with TRBD2. This CDR3 has 16 residues. J lost 6 bases, V lost 1 base, and 10 bases had no gene match. Germline CDR1 SGHVS, CDR2 FNYEAQ. DNA for the CDR3: TGTGCCAGCAGCTTAGAATTTAGCGGGAGTCGCGGCGAGCAGTACTTC. Translation gives CASSLEFSGSRGEQYF.

The chain carries TRBV7-8 and TRBJ2-1; 9 bases map to TRBD2. Germline trimming cut 5 bases from V and 0 bases from J; bases unmatched to any gene: 5. Germline lookup yields CDR1 SGHVS and CDR2 FQNEAQ. The CDR3 runs 16 residues. Here the CDR3 reads CASSPRTSDSYNEQFF. The CDR3 nucleotides are TGTGCCAGCAGCCCCCGGACTAGCGACTCCTACAATGAGCAGTTCTTC.

The V call is TRBV12-3 or TRBV12-4, the J call TRBJ2-3; D is undetermined. This CDR3 comprises 15 residues. Trimming removed 3 bases from V and 3 bases from J, with 13 bases in between. CDR3 nucleotide sequence: TGTGCCAGCAGTTTTAGTAAGGGTGAGACAGATACGCAGTATTTT. Translating it yields CASSFSKGETDTQYF.

DNA of the CDR3: TGTGCCAGCAGCAATGAGCAGTTCTTC. Translated, it gives CASSNEQFF. The chain combines TRBV2 with TRBJ2-1, with D unclear. Germline values: CDR1 SNHLY, CDR2 FYNNEI. The CDR3 runs 9 residues. Trimming stripped 6 bases from V and 6 bases from J, with 0 bases between.

The chain links TRBV10-3 to TRBJ1-2, with 8 bases identical to TRBD1. V shed 8 bases and J 6 bases; nucleotides not matched to a gene: 8. The germline V gene has CDR1 ENHRY and CDR2 SYGVKD. The CDR3 has 13 residues. CDR3 in amino acids: CAIPGGKEDGYTF. In DNA, the CDR3 is TGTGCCATCCCAGGGGGCAAGGAGGATGGCTACACCTTC.

In nucleotides, the CDR3 is TGTGCCAGCAGCTCCCGCCGGACCGGGACCCACGAGCAGTACTTC. This gives the protein CASSSRRTGTHEQYF. This chain uses TRBV7-8 with TRBJ2-7; either TRBD1 or TRBD2 may supply D (5 bases each). The CDR3 contains 15 residues. Looked up from germline, CDR1 is SGHVS and CDR2 is FQNEAQ. Trimming took 4 bases from V and 5 from J, leaving 18 bases between them.

V is TRBV2 and J is TRBJ2-7, with 9 bases fitting TRBD1. The germline V gene encodes CDR1 SNHLY and CDR2 FYNNEI. The CDR3 spans 15 residues. V shed 5 bases and J 3 bases; nucleotides not matched to a gene: 8. The CDR3 region has the DNA TGTGCCAGCAGTTTTCTCGGGACAGGGATCTACGAGCAGTACTTC. Translation: CASSFLGTGIYEQYF.

The chain is built from TRBV4-2 and TRBJ2-5; weak D call: TRBD1 (5 bases). This CDR3 region has 14 residues. Per germline, CDR1 LGHNA and CDR2 YNFKEQ. V lost 3 bases and J 0 bases, leaving 8 bases between the germline ends. The CDR3 spells CASSQVTDQETQYF. The CDR3 DNA follows: TGTGCCAGCAGCCAGGTGACAGACCAAGAGACCCAGTACTTC.

The rearrangement links TRBV19 to TRBJ1-1, with 8 bases that match TRBD1. Germline CDR1 reads LNHDA; CDR2 reads SQIVND (reference sequence). V shed 2 bases and J 0 bases; nucleotides not matched to a gene: 5. This CDR3 contains 16 residues. CDR3 residues: CASSITSGQVNTEAFF. CDR3 nucleotides: TGTGCCAGTAGTATAACCTCGGGACAGGTGAACACTGAAGCTTTCTTT.

The chain combines TRBV14 with TRBJ2-1, with 7 bases identical to TRBD2. Trimming took 4 bases from V and 3 from J; bases not matched to a gene: 15. CDR1 is SGHDN, CDR2 FVKESK, per germline. The CDR3 runs to 18 residues. The CDR3 bases are TGTGCCAGCAGCCCCCCGCGGGTTCGGCGGGAGTACTACAATGAGCAGTTCTTC. Translation: CASSPPRVRREYYNEQFF. The whole variable domain, filled in from reference TRBV14 and TRBJ2-1, reads EAGVTQFPSHSVIEKGQTVTLRCDPISGHDNLYWYRRVMGKEIKFLLHFVKESKQDESGMPNNRFLAERTGGTYSTLKVQPAELEDSGVYFCASSPPRVRREYYNEQFFGPGTRLTVL.

This rearrangement joins TRBV7-9 to TRBJ1-3, with 7 bases aligning to TRBD1. The CDR3 runs 14 residues. After removal of 5 bases from V and 4 bases from J, the junction contained 5 bases not matched to a gene. Germline CDR1 and CDR2: SEHNR and FQNEAQ (reference sequence). This CDR3 is CASSPTGTGNTIYF. The CDR3 DNA reads TGTGCCAGCAGCCCGACAGGGACCGGAAACACCATATATTTT.

The chain couples TRBV7-9 to TRBJ2-1, with 7 bases that match TRBD2. Germline CDR1 and CDR2: SEHNR and FQNEAQ (reference sequence). V shed 3 bases and J 3 bases; nucleotides not matched to a gene: 5. The CDR3 has 15 residues. CDR3 bases: TGTGCCAGCAGCTTCCGCGGGGGAGACTACAATGAGCAGTTCTTC. As protein: CASSFRGGDYNEQFF.

The V gene is TRBV5-6, the J gene TRBJ1-5; D unclear. The CDR3 extends over 14 amino acids. Trimming stripped 1 base from V and 4 bases from J, with 9 bases between. Germline CDR1 and CDR2: SGHDT and YYEEEE. The CDR3 spells CASSLMEENQPQHF. CDR3 sequence (DNA): TGTGCCAGCAGCTTGATGGAGGAGAATCAGCCCCAGCATTTT. The whole variable domain, remainder taken from reference TRBV5-6 and TRBJ1-5, is DAGVTQSPTHLIKTRGQQVTLRCSPKSGHDTVSWYQQALGQGPQFIFQYYEEEERQRGNFPDRFSGHQFPNYSSELNVNALLLGDSALYLCASSLMEENQPQHFGDGTRLSIL.

The J gene is TRBJ1-2, the V gene TRBV7-9, with D hard to call. The CDR3 spans 17 residues. Germline CDR1 is SEHNR and CDR2 is FQNEAQ (reference sequence). Trimming shortened V by 1 base and J by 4 bases, and 19 bases separated the two germline ends. CDR3 nucleotide sequence: TGTGCCAGCAGCTTAGAGCCGATTACAGAGGAACTCTATGGCTACACCTTC. Protein: CASSLEPITEELYGYTF.

The chain combines TRBV30 with TRBJ2-1, with 8 nucleotides matching TRBD2. There are 12 residues in the CDR3. V was clipped by 8 bases and J by 7 bases; unmatched bases: 7. CDR1 and CDR2 (germline): GTSNPN, SVGIG (reference sequence). The chain's CDR3 is CAAEIAGNEQFF. The CDR3 region has the DNA TGTGCCGCCGAAATAGCGGGGAATGAGCAGTTCTTC. Based on the CDR3 plus reference TRBV30 and TRBJ2-1, the full variable domain is SQTIHQWPATLVQPVGSPLSLECTVEGTSNPNLYWYRQAAGRGLQLLFYSVGIGQISSEVPQNLSASRPQDRQFILSSKKLLLSDSGFYLCAAEIAGNEQFFGPGTRLTVL.

J is TRBJ2-7 and V is TRBV11-2; 7 bases align to TRBD1. The germline V gene encodes CDR1 SGHAT and CDR2 FQNNGV. This CDR3 spans 14 amino acids. V lost 3 bases, J lost 5 bases, and 7 bases stayed unmatched. For the CDR3, the DNA is TGTGCCAGCAGCTTCCGACAGGGAAGGAACGAGCAGTACTTC. Its translation is CASSFRQGRNEQYF.

The chain is built from TRBV20-1 and TRBJ2-1; TRBD2 matches 14 bases. The CDR3 contains 15 residues. CDR1 is DFQATT and CDR2 is SNEGSKA in the germline V gene (reference sequence). The ends lost 0 bases at V and 9 bases at J; junction bases unmatched: 4. The CDR3 protein is CSARDGTSGSIEQFF. The CDR3 nucleotides are TGCAGTGCTAGAGACGGGACTAGCGGGAGTATTGAGCAGTTCTTC.

A single count supports this clonotype. This chain uses TRBV19 with TRBJ2-1, with D perhaps matching TRBD2 (7 bases). The CDR3 runs to 15 residues. Per germline, CDR1 LNHDA and CDR2 SQIVND (reference sequence). V was cut by 3 bases and J by 8 bases, with 17 bases left in between. CDR3 coding DNA: TGTGCCAGTAGTATTGGGAGGGGAGGGGGATATGAGCAGTTCTTC. As protein: CASSIGRGGGYEQFF.

This clonotype was detected once. The genes are TRBV7-3 and TRBJ2-1; TRBD2 agrees at 10 bases. The CDR3 runs to 17 residues. From germline, CDR1 is SGHTA and CDR2 FQGTGA. The trim removed 1 base at V and 10 bases at J, leaving 13 bases unmatched. Here the CDR3 DNA reads TGTGCCAGCAGCTTAAAGGGATCGGCTAGCGGGAGTTGGGAGCAGTTCTTC. Protein sequence: CASSLKGSASGSWEQFF.

The V gene is TRBV27, the J gene TRBJ2-5, with no clear D. Per the germline V gene, CDR1 is MNHEY and CDR2 is SMNVEV (reference sequence). There are 15 residues in the CDR3. Trimming left V 0 bases short and J 1 base short, with 9 bases between. The CDR3 DNA reads TGTGCCAGCAGTTTATCGTGGTATCGCCAAGAGACCCAGTACTTC. Protein: CASSLSWYRQETQYF.

The chain links TRBV19 to TRBJ2-7; tentatively, D is TRBD2 (6 bases). Germline assignment: CDR1 LNHDA and CDR2 SQIVND (reference sequence). V dropped 4 bases and J dropped 3 bases, with 22 bases sitting between them. There are 17 residues in the CDR3. The CDR3 protein is CASSTGTISGRYYEQYF. In DNA, the CDR3 is TGTGCCAGTAGTACGGGGACGATTTCAGGGAGGTACTACGAGCAGTACTTC.

The chain has TRBV20-1 and TRBJ1-6, with 8 bases fitting TRBD1. The germline CDR1 and CDR2 sequences are DFQATT and SNEGSKA (reference sequence). With V trimmed by 2 bases and J by 7 bases, 13 bases remained unmatched. CDR3 size: 17 residues. CDR3 sequence: CSARKRTKTGVNSPLHF. CDR3 DNA: TGCAGTGCTAGAAAGCGGACAAAGACAGGGGTGAATTCACCCCTCCACTTT.

The V call is TRBV28, the J call TRBJ2-7; 8 bases are a match to TRBD2. Looked up from germline, CDR1 is MDHEN and CDR2 is SYDVKM. V lost 7 bases to trimming and J lost 2 bases; unmatched junction nucleotides: 7. This CDR3 comprises 14 residues. CDR3 DNA: TGTGCCAGCACCCCCCGGGGGGGGGCCTACGAGCAGTACTTC. This codes for CASTPRGGAYEQYF.

The chain carries TRBV9 and TRBJ1-2; a possible D gene is TRBD1 (5 bases). The CDR3 contains 13 residues. Germline-derived CDR1 and CDR2 are SGDLS and YYNGEE. Trimming took 7 bases from V and 8 from J, leaving 18 bases between them. CDR3 DNA: TGTGCCAGCGACAGCACCCCGGGGGGAGGCTACACCTTC. As protein: CASDSTPGGGYTF.

The gene calls are TRBV29-1 and TRBJ2-3; D is unclear. V lost 3 bases to trimming and J lost 1 base, with 17 bases between them. The germline CDR1 and CDR2 sequences are SQVTM and ANQGSEA. The CDR3 spans 16 residues. The CDR3 protein is CSVDRNRRGGTDTQYF. In DNA form, the CDR3 reads TGCAGCGTTGATAGGAACCGGAGAGGTGGCACAGATACGCAGTATTTT.

The CDR3 protein is CASSAQGTTTYEQYF. Written as DNA, the CDR3 is TGCGCCAGCAGCGCCCAAGGGACTACAACCTACGAGCAGTACTTC. The chain recombines TRBV4-1 with TRBJ2-7; TRBD2 aligns across 7 bases. The V gene's germline CDR1 is MGHRA and CDR2 YSYEKL. V lost 5 bases and J lost 2; bases outside the gene matches: 9. The CDR3 sequence is 15 residues long.

The chain recombines TRBV30 with TRBJ1-2; D perhaps matches TRBD1 (5 bases). CDR1 GTSNPN and CDR2 SVGIG come from the germline V gene (reference sequence). The V gene lost 1 base and the J gene lost 1 base, with 13 bases spanning the gap. The CDR3 runs to 15 residues. This chain's CDR3 is CAWSGIRGRNYGYTF. DNA of the CDR3: TGTGCCTGGAGTGGAATCCGGGGACGTAACTATGGCTACACCTTC.